This T cell receptor (beta chain) is drawn from a study of shared T cell receptors in the human thymus. Profiling relied on immunoSEQ multiplex PCR, and the TCRdb table lists in-frame clones only, not all of them. The sample contains about 660,000 clones, approximately 90% of which appear only once. These data also formed part of another study, on human thymus T cells. As reported in that work: Infants, healthy and Finnish, who were having corrective surgery for congenital heart defects served as donors. It was from resections taken during corrective heart surgery that the thymus tissue came. Highly overlapping thymic repertoires in unrelated individuals were reported by related research.

The clonotype comes from a boy younger than two with a congenital heart defect. Sequencing was carried out using thymocytes.

In DNA, the CDR3 is TGTGCCAGCAGCTTCCAAAACAGGGCTGGCTACACCTTC. It yields the protein CASSFQNRAGYTF. The V and J genes are TRBV11-3 and TRBJ1-2; tentative D call: TRBD1 (6 bases). The CDR3 runs to 13 residues. Trimming removed 3 bases from V and 7 bases from J, with 12 bases in between. The germline V gene has CDR1 SGHNT and CDR2 YENEEA.